These 29 T cell receptor beta chains were all obtained from the same sample, sequenced in a study of T cells after yellow fever vaccination (dated by TCRdb to about 2019). Library prep was done by 5' RACE. Instrument on record: Illumina HiSeq 2500. TCRdb redid the processing of the public reads, applying fastp at Q25 and MiXCR, and retained in-frame beta chains. Every distinct CDR3 protein forms one entry, paired with its most common genes and DNA. For this sample there are roughly 340,000 distinct CDR3 sequences; 8% to 10% appear just once. The biggest ten clones account for roughly 18% of the sample. Reading the label with the study, this specimen's treatment or condition is: live attenuated yellow fever vaccine strain. The sample was PBMCs, taken on the day of the first yellow fever vaccination. The source of these receptors is a man younger than 35 who received the YFV17D yellow fever vaccine.

The rearrangement joins TRBV9 to TRBJ2-7; TRBD1 might be the D (5 bases). The CDR3 has 16 amino acids. Trimming pared 0 bases from V and 0 bases from J, leaving 13 bases between. Per germline, CDR1 SGDLS and CDR2 YYNGEE. This chain's CDR3 is CASSVEGNPSSYEQYF. The CDR3 bases are TGTGCCAGCAGCGTAGAGGGGAACCCGAGCTCCTACGAGCAGTACTTC. The whole variable domain, filled in from reference TRBV9 and TRBJ2-7, reads DSGVTQTPKHLITATGQRVTLRCSPRSGDLSVYWYQQSLDQGLQFLIQYYNGEERAKGNILERFSAQQFPDLHSELNLSSLELGDSALYFCASSVEGNPSSYEQYFGPGTRLTVT.

This clonotype appeared a few times. The chain couples TRBV4-1 to TRBJ2-3; maybe TRBD2 (5 bases). Trimming removed 0 bases at V and 2 bases at J, with 18 bases between. This CDR3 region has 18 residues. Germline assignment: CDR1 MGHRA and CDR2 YSYEKL. CDR3 coding DNA: TGCGCCAGCAGCCAAGAAAACGGGCTAGCACTTGACACAGATACGCAGTATTTT. This codes for CASSQENGLALDTDTQYF.

The chain uses TRBV12-3 or TRBV12-4 and TRBJ2-5; D is possibly TRBD2 (7 bases). This CDR3 has 12 residues. V was clipped by 8 bases and J by 4 bases, with 11 bases between them. CDR3 coding DNA: TGTGCCAGCCAGAGGGGGGGAGAGACCCAGTACTTC. Its translation is CASQRGGETQYF.

This clonotype was seen at least ten times. The chain carries TRBV12-3 or TRBV12-4 and TRBJ2-3, with 7 bases identical to TRBD2. Trimming removed 4 bases from V and 4 bases from J; junction bases left unmatched: 8. This CDR3 spans 15 amino acids. This CDR3 reads CASSYSGDYADTQYF. In nucleotides, the CDR3 is TGTGCCAGCAGTTACAGCGGGGATTATGCAGATACGCAGTATTTT.

At least ten counts were recorded for this clonotype. J is TRBJ2-3 and V is TRBV5-1; 8 nucleotides match TRBD2. Germline V lookup: CDR1 SGHRS, CDR2 YFSETQ. V dropped 10 bases and J dropped 5; count of bases not matched to a gene: 12. This CDR3 is built from 14 residues. The CDR3 sequence is CASAGLAGRDTQYF. The DNA of the CDR3 is TGCGCCTCCGCCGGGCTAGCGGGCCGAGATACGCAGTATTTT.

Only a few counts were recorded for this clonotype. J is TRBJ2-7 and V is TRBV2; 7 bases agree with TRBD1. The CDR3 spans 14 residues. With 4 bases clipped from V and 0 bases from J, the junction kept 3 bases outside the gene matches. The germline V gene has CDR1 SNHLY and CDR2 FYNNEI. CDR3 DNA sequence: TGTGCCAGCAGTGCCGACAGGGACTCCTACGAGCAGTACTTC. As protein: CASSADRDSYEQYF. The full variable domain, rest sourced from reference TRBV2 and TRBJ2-7, is EPEVTQTPSHQVTQMGQEVILRCVPISNHLYFYWYRQILGQKVEFLVSFYNNEISEKSEIFDDQFSVERPDGSNFTLKIRSTKLEDSAMYFCASSADRDSYEQYFGPGTRLTVT.

This clonotype was counted at least ten times. This chain links TRBV7-9 with TRBJ2-3; 8 bases align to TRBD2. Germline V lookup: CDR1 SEHNR, CDR2 FQNEAQ (reference sequence). The CDR3 loop spans 15 amino acids. V was clipped by 5 bases and J by 2 bases; unmatched bases: 6. The CDR3 DNA reads as TGTGCCAGCAGCCAAGGCGGGGGGACCACAGATACGCAGTATTTT. It specifies CASSQGGGTTDTQYF. Together with reference TRBV7-9 and TRBJ2-3, the CDR3 gives the full variable domain: DTGVSQNPRHKITKRGQNVTFRCDPISEHNRLYWYRQTLGQGPEFLTYFQNEAQLEKSRLLSDRFSAERPKGSFSTLEIQRTEQGDSAMYLCASSQGGGTTDTQYFGPGTRLTVL.

This clonotype occurred a few times. J is TRBJ1-1 and V is TRBV11-3; possibly TRBD1 for D (6 bases). Germline V gene data show CDR1 as SGHNT and CDR2 as YENEEA. V lost 5 bases and J lost 3, with 10 bases in between. The CDR3 runs to 13 residues. The DNA of the CDR3 is TGTGCCAGCAGCGCTCACAGGGACACTGAAGCTTTCTTT. This sequence encodes CASSAHRDTEAFF. Looking up the rest from reference TRBV11-3 and TRBJ1-1 gives the full variable domain: EAGVVQSPRYKIIEKKQPVAFWCNPISGHNTLYWYLQNLGQGPELLIRYENEEAVDDSQLPKDRFSAERLKGVDSTLKIQPAELGDSAVYLCASSAHRDTEAFFGQGTRLTVV.

CDR3 in amino acids: CSASGQGGDYGYTF. The CDR3 DNA sequence: TGCAGTGCTAGCGGGCAGGGGGGGGACTATGGCTACACCTTC. The rearrangement links TRBV20-1 to TRBJ1-2, with 7 bases fitting TRBD1. Per germline, CDR1 DFQATT and CDR2 SNEGSKA (reference sequence). CDR3 size: 14 residues. With V trimmed by 3 bases and J by 3 bases, 7 bases remained unmatched.

The V call is TRBV7-2, the J call TRBJ2-1; possibly TRBD1 for D (6 bases). With 6 bases removed from V and 6 bases from J, the gap between germline ends came to 12 bases. CDR3 length equals 13 residues. CDR1 is SGHTA, CDR2 FQGNSA, per germline. The CDR3 DNA is TGTGCCAGCAGAAATCGACAGGTCAATGAGCAGTTCTTC. Its translation: CASRNRQVNEQFF.

This clonotype has only a few counts. The chain carries TRBV5-4 and TRBJ2-5; maybe TRBD2 (7 bases). Per the germline V gene, CDR1 is SGHNT and CDR2 is YYREEE (reference sequence). V lost 5 bases and J lost 3, with 14 bases in between. This CDR3 comprises 14 residues. The CDR3 is CASRRGGAEETQYF. CDR3 DNA: TGTGCCAGCAGGAGGGGGGGGGCTGAAGAGACCCAGTACTTC.

The CDR3 region has the DNA TGCAGTGCTAGTCCAGGGACAGGGGCTGGGGAGCTGTTTTTT. Protein product: CSASPGTGAGELFF. The V call is TRBV20-1, the J call TRBJ2-2, with 10 bases that match TRBD1. This CDR3 has 14 amino acids. CDR1 and CDR2 (germline): DFQATT, SNEGSKA (reference sequence). Trimming cost V 3 bases and J 8 bases; bases outside gene matches: 6.

This sequence joins TRBV7-6 and TRBJ2-1, with no clear D. The CDR3 contains 12 residues. The germline V and J ends were trimmed by 3 bases and 3 bases, with 3 bases remaining between them. The germline gives CDR1 SGHVS, CDR2 FNYEAQ. Here the CDR3 reads CASSFIYNEQFF. The CDR3 nucleotides read TGTGCCAGCAGCTTCATCTACAATGAGCAGTTCTTC.

The chain's CDR3 is CAISDGYSNQPQHF. The CDR3 DNA reads as TGTGCCATCAGTGACGGGTATAGCAATCAGCCCCAGCATTTT. V and J are TRBV10-3 and TRBJ1-5; unclear D gene. This CDR3 has 14 amino acids. Trimming cost V 3 bases and J 0 bases, with 6 bases left between them. From germline, CDR1 is ENHRY and CDR2 SYGVKD.

This clonotype has just a few counts. The rearrangement links TRBV20-1 to TRBJ1-5; TRBD1 matches at 7 bases. Germline V gene sequence: CDR1 DFQATT, CDR2 SNEGSKA (reference sequence). There are 15 residues in the CDR3. J gave up 3 bases and V 7 bases, and 12 bases lay outside the gene matches. The CDR3 region is CSGTRATGINQPQHF. Here the CDR3 DNA reads TGCAGTGGCACGCGAGCGACAGGGATCAATCAGCCCCAGCATTTT.

This chain connects TRBV4-2 to TRBJ1-2, with TRBD1 matching 9 bases. From germline, CDR1 is LGHNA and CDR2 YNFKEQ. The CDR3 consists of 16 residues. Trimming took 3 bases from V and 4 from J; bases not matched to a gene: 9. Here the CDR3 reads CASSQDPTGGVYGYTF. In nucleotides, the CDR3 is TGTGCCAGCAGCCAGGACCCGACAGGGGGAGTCTATGGCTACACCTTC.

This clonotype occurred a few times. The chain has TRBV6-2 or TRBV6-3 and TRBJ2-5, with 8 bases that match TRBD2. This CDR3 is built from 15 residues. V gave up 6 bases and J gave up 0 bases; unmatched junction bases: 6. Germline V lookup: CDR1 MNHEY, CDR2 SVGEGT. The CDR3 coding sequence is TGTGCCAGCAGGCGATTTAGCGGGGACCAAGAGACCCAGTACTTC. This encodes CASRRFSGDQETQYF.

This clonotype was seen ten or more times. V usage is TRBV12-3 or TRBV12-4 and J usage is TRBJ1-1, with unresolved D. V was cut by 1 base and J by 0 bases, with 6 bases left in between. The CDR3 length is 14 residues. The chain's CDR3 is CASSLGTVNTEAFF. The CDR3 DNA sequence: TGTGCCAGCAGTTTAGGGACGGTGAACACTGAAGCTTTCTTT.

This clonotype was found a few times. The chain carries TRBV3-1 and TRBJ2-2, with 10 bases identical to TRBD2. The length of the CDR3 is 18 residues. V shed 1 base, J shed 3 bases, and the junction held 8 bases outside the gene matches. Germline V gene data show CDR1 as LGHDT and CDR2 as YNNKEL (reference sequence). CDR3 nucleotides: TGTGCCAGCAGCCAAGGCGATCTAGCGGGGGCATACACCGGGGAGCTGTTTTTT. This gives the protein CASSQGDLAGAYTGELFF.

The sample holds many counts of this clonotype. The rearrangement joins TRBV12-3 or TRBV12-4 to TRBJ2-5; 7 bases are a match to TRBD1. The trim removed 6 bases at V and 4 bases at J, leaving 8 bases unmatched. This CDR3 region has 14 residues. The CDR3 sequence is CASSVGTAPETQYF. The CDR3 coding sequence is TGTGCCAGCAGCGTCGGGACAGCCCCAGAGACCCAGTACTTC.

The CDR3 DNA is TGTGCCTGGAGTTTAATCCCGAACACTGAAGCTTTCTTT. The encoded protein is CAWSLIPNTEAFF. The V gene is TRBV30, the J gene TRBJ1-1; unclear D gene. Germline values: CDR1 GTSNPN, CDR2 SVGIG (reference sequence). V lost 2 bases, J lost 1 base, and 8 bases lay in between. The CDR3 runs 13 residues.

In this sample, this clonotype turned up once. The junction differs from germline at one of its ends, possibly a read error. The chain combines TRBV5-6 with TRBJ2-1, with D possibly matching TRBD2 (5 bases). The CDR3 extends over 16 amino acids. Germline V gene sequence: CDR1 SGHDT, CDR2 YYEEEE. The CDR3 loop reads CSSSLARVYTTNEQFF. The CDR3 bases are TGTTCCAGCAGCTTGGCGCGGGTTTACACGACAAATGAGCAGTTCTTC.

The rearrangement links TRBV5-4 to TRBJ1-1; 10 bases align to TRBD1. The CDR3 has 16 residues. Trimming cost V 4 bases and J 1 base; bases outside gene matches: 7. Germline V lookup: CDR1 SGHNT, CDR2 YYREEE (reference sequence). The CDR3 sequence: CASSPRDRGPNTEAFF. CDR3 nucleotides: TGTGCCAGCAGCCCAAGGGACAGGGGACCGAACACTGAAGCTTTCTTT.

This clonotype has ten or more counts. The genes are TRBV7-2 and TRBJ2-1, with 7 nucleotides matching TRBD2. CDR1 is SGHTA and CDR2 is FQGNSA in the germline V gene. The V segment lost 4 bases and the J segment 10 bases; nucleotides outside the gene matches: 4. This CDR3 is 12 amino acids long. The CDR3 region is CASSSAGREQFF. CDR3 nucleotides: TGTGCCAGCAGCTCCGCCGGGAGGGAGCAGTTCTTC.

The V and J genes are TRBV9 and TRBJ2-3; D is unresolved. V was clipped by 1 base and J by 5 bases, with 14 bases between them. The CDR3 has 15 residues. Germline V CDR1 and CDR2: SGDLS, YYNGEE. The CDR3 loop is CASSVSGSGKDTQYF. The CDR3 DNA follows: TGTGCCAGCAGCGTAAGTGGGTCGGGCAAAGATACGCAGTATTTT.

The chain uses TRBV29-1 and TRBJ2-2; no clear D. The CDR3 totals 13 residues. Trimming removed 4 bases from V and 2 bases from J, with 8 bases in between. From germline, CDR1 is SQVTM and CDR2 ANQGSEA. The CDR3 region has the DNA TGCAGCGTTGCCTGGACCAACACCGGGGAGCTGTTTTTT. This encodes CSVAWTNTGELFF.

The rearrangement joins TRBV6-1 to TRBJ2-4; D is undetermined. Germline lookup yields CDR1 MNHNS and CDR2 SASEGT. V was shortened by 6 bases and J by 0 bases, with 12 bases between the two germline ends. This CDR3 contains 15 residues. The CDR3 DNA is TGTGCCAGCAGCAGCGACCGAACAGCCAAAAACATTCAGTACTTC. As protein: CASSSDRTAKNIQYF.

This clonotype was counted between two and nine times. V and J are TRBV24-1 and TRBJ2-2; 7 bases line up with TRBD1. With V trimmed by 4 bases and J by 4 bases, 2 bases remained unmatched. The CDR3 covers 14 residues. Germline-derived CDR1 and CDR2 are KGHDR and SFDVKD. The CDR3 DNA is TGTGCCACCAGTGAGGGACAGCCCACCGGGGAGCTGTTTTTT. It yields the protein CATSEGQPTGELFF.

This clonotype was counted only a few times. The chain uses TRBV5-1 and TRBJ2-1; D call uncertain. The CDR3 length is 14 residues. V shed 5 bases and J shed 1 base, with 10 bases lying between them. Germline CDR1 is SGHRS and CDR2 is YFSETQ. The CDR3 nucleotides read TGCGCCAGCAGATTTGACCAATCCTACAATGAGCAGTTCTTC. Its translation is CASRFDQSYNEQFF.